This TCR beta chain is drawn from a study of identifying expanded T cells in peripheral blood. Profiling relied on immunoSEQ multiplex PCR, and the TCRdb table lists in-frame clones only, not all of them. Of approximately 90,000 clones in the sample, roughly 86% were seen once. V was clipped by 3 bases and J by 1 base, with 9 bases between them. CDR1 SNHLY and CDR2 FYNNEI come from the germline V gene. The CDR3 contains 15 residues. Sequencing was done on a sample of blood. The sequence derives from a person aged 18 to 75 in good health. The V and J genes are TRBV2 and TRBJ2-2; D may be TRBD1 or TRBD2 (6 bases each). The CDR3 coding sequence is TGTGCCAGCAGTGAGGAGGGGGTGAACACCGGGGAGCTGTTTTTT. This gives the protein CASSEEGVNTGELFF.